The rows below give T cell receptor beta chains drawn from one sample of a study of T-cell memory formation after mild COVID-19. TCRdb reprocessed the 5' RACE reads with MiXCR, giving one entry per CDR3 protein. Among under 300,000 distinct CDR3 sequences, around 8% were seen once, and the ten largest hold 22%. Sequencing used PBMCs or a T cell subset sorted from them (not recorded which). The source of these receptors is a man younger than 30 who had mild COVID-19 (a few samples of this study predate the infection). Cell type and time point are not known. The CDR3 runs from the conserved cysteine through the conserved F or W. D genes are given only for firm matches. Clone size is given for some rows only: seen once, a few or many times, or a class if the clone is expanded.

abundance,j_gene,v_gene,d_gene,CDR3aa,CDR3nt
many,TRBJ2-2,TRBV9,TRBD2,CASSVGGGNTGELFF,TGTGCCAGCAGCGTAGGCGGGGGGAACACCGGGGAGCTGTTTTTT
.,TRBJ2-5,TRBV18,.,CASSRGLEETQYF,TGTGCCAGCTCCCGGGGCCTTGAAGAGACCCAGTACTTC
few,TRBJ1-1,TRBV6-5,TRBD1,CASSYSRQGAHTEAFF,TGTGCCAGCAGTTACTCGAGGCAGGGGGCTCACACTGAAGCTTTCTTT
.,TRBJ1-1,TRBV11-3,.,CASSSRGGIEAFF,TGTGCCAGCAGCTCCCGCGGTGGAATTGAAGCTTTCTTT
many,TRBJ2-2,TRBV5-1,.,CASSLSLVITGELFF,TGCGCCAGCAGCTTGAGCCTAGTTATCACCGGGGAGCTGTTTTTT
few,TRBJ1-2,TRBV7-6,.,CASSLAILGLLYGYTF,TGTGCCAGCAGCTTAGCGATCTTGGGATTGCTCTATGGCTACACCTTC
.,TRBJ2-5,TRBV5-1,TRBD2,CASSPGLAGASQETQYF,TGCGCCAGCAGCCCCGGACTAGCGGGGGCATCCCAAGAGACCCAGTACTTC
many,TRBJ2-3,TRBV4-2,.,CASSQVGGATDTQYF,TGTGCCAGCAGCCAAGTCGGTGGGGCCACAGATACGCAGTATTTT
.,TRBJ2-1,TRBV7-2,.,CASSPVPAWGKQFF,TGTGCCAGCAGCCCAGTACCAGCTTGGGGGAAGCAGTTCTTC
.,TRBJ1-4,TRBV20-1,.,CSARRGGVAEKLFF,TGCAGTGCTAGAAGGGGGGGCGTCGCTGAAAAACTGTTTTTT
.,TRBJ2-1,TRBV12-3/TRBV12-4,.,CASRPRRFHEQFF,TGTGCCAGCAGGCCCCGTCGGTTCCATGAGCAGTTCTTC
.,TRBJ1-4,TRBV12-3/TRBV12-4,TRBD1,CASSLDPGQGDEKLFF,TGTGCCAGCAGTCTAGACCCGGGACAGGGTGATGAAAAACTGTTTTTT
few,TRBJ2-1,TRBV6-2/TRBV6-3,TRBD2,CASSYRAGGYNEQFF,TGTGCCAGCAGTTACAGGGCGGGGGGCTACAATGAGCAGTTCTTC
.,TRBJ2-3,TRBV7-2,.,CASSLAPRGTQYF,TGTGCCAGCAGCTTAGCTCCCAGGGGTACGCAGTATTTT
few,TRBJ2-3,TRBV12-3/TRBV12-4,.,CASSLLGGADTQYF,TGTGCCAGCAGTTTATTGGGGGGCGCAGATACGCAGTATTTT
few,TRBJ2-3,TRBV7-2,TRBD2,CASSSLKGLAGNTDTQYF,TGTGCCAGCAGTTCACTAAAAGGACTAGCGGGGAACACAGATACGCAGTATTTT
few,TRBJ2-5,TRBV4-3,.,CASSQHSVPEAQYF,TGCGCCAGCAGCCAACACTCGGTCCCCGAGGCCCAGTACTTC
few,TRBJ2-1,TRBV5-1,.,CASSPPGGGNEQFF,TGCGCCAGCAGCCCGCCCGGGGGAGGAAATGAGCAGTTCTTC
.,TRBJ2-3,TRBV29-1,.,CSVEGTRVSSTDTQYF,TGCAGCGTTGAGGGGACTCGCGTATCTAGCACAGATACGCAGTATTTT
many,TRBJ1-5,TRBV19,.,CASSIGNNQPQHF,TGTGCCAGTAGTATCGGAAACAATCAGCCCCAGCATTTT
many,TRBJ2-3,TRBV7-3,.,CASSLRGRGSTDTQYF,TGTGCCAGCAGCTTAAGAGGGCGGGGAAGCACAGATACGCAGTATTTT
.,TRBJ1-2,TRBV28,.,CAIRPYGYTF,TGTGCCATCCGACCCTATGGCTACACCTTC